The T cell receptor (beta chain) described here comes from a study of T cells in localized non-small cell lung cancer. The CDR3 is 14 residues long. Looked up from germline, CDR1 is LGHNA and CDR2 is YNFKEQ. Trimming pared 0 bases from V and 0 bases from J, leaving 6 bases between. Repertoires were generated with immunoSEQ multiplex PCR, while TCRdb's copy carries only in-frame clones and drops some. This table has about 77,000 clones, approximately 90% appearing once. The TCR sequence derives from a woman aged 35 to 75 with stage I squamous cell lung carcinoma. This rearrangement joins TRBV4-2 to TRBJ2-7, with D hard to call. The sequenced sample was peripheral blood, obtained before any cancer treatment. This chain's CDR3 is CASSQDTGSYEQYF. The CDR3 nucleotides are TGTGCCAGCAGCCAAGATACTGGCTCCTACGAGCAGTACTTC.